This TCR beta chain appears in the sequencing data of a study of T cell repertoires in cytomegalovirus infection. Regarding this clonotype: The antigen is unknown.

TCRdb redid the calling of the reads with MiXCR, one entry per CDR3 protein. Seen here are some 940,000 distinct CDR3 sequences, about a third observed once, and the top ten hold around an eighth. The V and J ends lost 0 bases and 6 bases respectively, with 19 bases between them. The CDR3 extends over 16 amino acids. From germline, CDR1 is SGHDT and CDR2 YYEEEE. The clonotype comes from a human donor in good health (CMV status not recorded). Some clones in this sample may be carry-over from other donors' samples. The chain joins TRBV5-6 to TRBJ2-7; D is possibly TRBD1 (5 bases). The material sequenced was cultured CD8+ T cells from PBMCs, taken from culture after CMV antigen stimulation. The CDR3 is CASSLGPNRSRFEQYF. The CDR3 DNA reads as TGTGCCAGCAGCTTGGGCCCTAACAGGTCGCGGTTCGAGCAGTACTTC. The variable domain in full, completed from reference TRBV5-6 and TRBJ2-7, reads DAGVTQSPTHLIKTRGQQVTLRCSPKSGHDTVSWYQQALGQGPQFIFQYYEEEERQRGNFPDRFSGHQFPNYSSELNVNALLLGDSALYLCASSLGPNRSRFEQYFGPGTRLTVT.